Listed below are T cell receptor beta chains from one sample, sequenced in a study of shared clonotypes between healthy human individuals. Generated by immunoSEQ multiplex PCR, the TCRdb table keeps only in-frame clones and is missing some. The sample contains roughly 2.2 million clones, 80% to 95% of which appear only once. The sequencing input was naive CD4+ T cells from PBMCs. These receptors were collected from a man aged 18 to 30 in good health. Some clones in this sample may be carry-over from other donors' samples. Both conserved end residues are part of each CDR3. D genes are given only for firm matches. Clone size is shown for a subset of rows, as once, few, many or a class of expanded clone.

TRBV28	few	TRBJ1-1	-	CASSISRRNTEAFF	TGTGCCAGCAGTATCTCTCGGAGGAACACTGAAGCTTTCTTT
TRBV7-3	-	TRBJ2-4	-	CASSPDPTLAKNIQYF	TGTGCCAGCAGCCCCGACCCTACGTTAGCCAAAAACATTCAGTACTTC
TRBV28	-	TRBJ2-3	TRBD2	CASSYAGGGRDTQYF	TGTGCCAGCAGTTACGCGGGAGGGGGTAGGGATACGCAGTATTTT
TRBV9	-	TRBJ1-2	TRBD1	CASSVADRVYGYTF	TGTGCCAGCAGCGTAGCAGACAGGGTCTATGGCTACACCTTC
TRBV7-3	-	TRBJ2-7	TRBD1	CASSLNAGTGSEQYF	TGTGCCAGCAGCTTGAATGCCGGGACAGGGAGCGAGCAGTACTTC
TRBV7-2	-	TRBJ1-2	TRBD1	CASSYTTGTYGYTF	TGTGCCAGCAGCTACACGACAGGGACCTATGGCTACACCTTC
TRBV5-1	-	TRBJ2-7	TRBD1	CASSFEGGPYEQYF	TGCGCCAGCAGCTTTGAAGGGGGCCCCTACGAGCAGTACTTC
TRBV5-1	-	TRBJ2-7	TRBD2	CASSLMLAGDYEQYF	TGCGCCAGCAGCTTGATGTTAGCGGGAGACTACGAGCAGTACTTC
TRBV18	-	TRBJ2-7	-	CASSPRGPFDEQYF	TGTGCCAGCTCACCACGAGGGCCGTTCGACGAGCAGTACTTC
TRBV2	-	TRBJ1-2	TRBD1	CASLEQGRGYTF	TGTGCCAGCCTAGAACAGGGGCGAGGCTACACCTTC
TRBV29-1	-	TRBJ2-7	TRBD1	CSAVTGAHEQYF	TGCAGCGCCGTGACAGGGGCCCACGAGCAGTACTTC
TRBV5-4	-	TRBJ2-1	TRBD2	CASAGAYNEQFF	TGTGCCAGCGCGGGAGCCTACAATGAGCAGTTCTTC
TRBV21-1	-	TRBJ2-7	-	CASSNPGQADEQYF	TGTGCCAGCAGCAACCCGGGACAGGCCGACGAGCAGTACTTC
TRBV5-1	-	TRBJ1-2	-	CASSVNKAADYGYTF	TGCGCCAGCAGCGTGAACAAGGCGGCAGACTATGGCTACACCTTC
TRBV21-1	few	TRBJ1-1	-	CASSPGRGTEAFF	TGTGCCAGCAGCCCAGGGAGGGGGACTGAAGCTTTCTTT
TRBV19	-	TRBJ2-7	-	CASSIDRQTGQYF	TGTGCCAGTAGTATAGACCGGCAGACCGGGCAGTACTTC
TRBV6-5	-	TRBJ2-5	TRBD1	CASSYAAGGEVETQYF	TGTGCCAGCAGTTACGCGGCAGGGGGCGAGGTCGAGACCCAGTACTTC
TRBV23-1	-	TRBJ2-2	TRBD2	CASSLSALAGDTGELFF	TGCGCCAGCAGTCTCTCCGCGCTAGCGGGAGATACCGGGGAGCTGTTTTTT
TRBV7-3	-	TRBJ1-2	-	CASSLTGTVGYTF	TGTGCCAGCAGCTTAACCGGGACCGTAGGCTACACCTTC
TRBV5-1	-	TRBJ1-2	-	CASSFSPADRYGYTF	TGCGCCAGCAGCTTTTCCCCGGCGGATAGATATGGCTACACCTTC
TRBV7-2	-	TRBJ2-2	TRBD2	CASSPNSASGRGTGELFF	TGTGCCAGCAGCCCCAATTCGGCTAGCGGGAGGGGCACCGGGGAGCTGTTTTTT
TRBV19	-	TRBJ2-7	TRBD2	CASSVQTAGGYEQYF	TGTGCCAGTTCGGTCCAGACGGCGGGAGGCTACGAGCAGTACTTC
TRBV7-2	-	TRBJ2-7	TRBD2	CASSRLAGGNYEQYF	TGTGCCAGCAGCCGACTAGCGGGAGGGAACTACGAGCAGTACTTC
TRBV27	-	TRBJ2-7	TRBD1	CASKLKPGQGANLEQYF	TGTGCCAGCAAACTTAAGCCGGGACAGGGCGCAAACCTCGAGCAGTACTTC
TRBV19	-	TRBJ1-1	TRBD1	CASSSWTGNTEAFF	TGTGCCAGTAGTAGCTGGACAGGGAACACTGAAGCTTTCTTT
TRBV11-2	few	TRBJ1-3	-	CASSLVQAGNTIYF	TGTGCCAGCAGCTTAGTCCAGGCCGGAAACACCATATATTTT
TRBV11-2	-	TRBJ2-7	TRBD2	CASSPWTSGVYEQYF	TGTGCCAGCAGCCCTTGGACTAGCGGAGTCTACGAGCAGTACTTC
TRBV11-1	-	TRBJ2-5	TRBD2	CASSPGGGQETQYF	TGTGCCAGCAGCCCGGGGGGAGGCCAGGAGACCCAGTACTTC
TRBV18	once	TRBJ1-1	TRBD1	CASSLRQGAFFLNTEAFF	TGTGCCAGCTCACTAAGACAGGGGGCCTTTTTTTTGAACACTGAAGCTTTCTTT
TRBV28	-	TRBJ1-1	-	CASARGYAEAFF	TGTGCCAGCGCCCGAGGGTACGCTGAAGCTTTCTTT
TRBV7-2	-	TRBJ1-1	-	CASSLRPHGNTEAFF	TGTGCCAGCAGCCTACGACCTCACGGGAACACTGAAGCTTTCTTT
TRBV2	-	TRBJ1-3	TRBD1	CASRKDRGGNTIYF	TGTGCCAGCAGGAAGGACAGGGGGGGAAACACCATATATTTT
TRBV28	-	TRBJ1-2	TRBD1	CASSPDRVGGYTF	TGTGCCAGCAGTCCTGACAGGGTTGGTGGCTACACCTTC
TRBV2	-	TRBJ1-1	-	CASSGQRNTEAFF	TGTGCCAGCAGTGGACAGAGGAACACTGAAGCTTTCTTT
TRBV4-2	-	TRBJ1-4	-	CASSQAQGVGEKLFF	TGTGCCAGCAGCCAAGCACAGGGAGTAGGAGAAAAACTGTTTTTT
TRBV6-5	-	TRBJ2-7	TRBD2	CASRLAGGEQYF	TGTGCCAGCAGGCTAGCGGGAGGAGAGCAGTACTTC
TRBV7-2	-	TRBJ2-7	TRBD2	CASSLMASGIHEQYF	TGTGCCAGCAGCTTAATGGCTAGCGGGATCCACGAGCAGTACTTC
TRBV5-1	-	TRBJ1-2	TRBD1	CASSSQTSTGNYGYTF	TGCGCCAGCAGCTCCCAAACTTCGACAGGGAACTATGGCTACACCTTC
TRBV18	once	TRBJ2-2	TRBD1	CASSPPTGWNTGELFF	TGTGCCAGCTCACCACCGACAGGGTGGAACACCGGGGAGCTGTTTTTT
TRBV7-9	-	TRBJ1-1	TRBD1	CASSPRSQGVTEAFF	TGTGCCAGCAGCCCTCGATCCCAGGGGGTCACTGAAGCTTTCTTT
TRBV23-1	once	TRBJ2-3	TRBD1	CASSSRPGGTDTQYF	TGCGCCAGCAGTAGTCGACCAGGGGGTACAGATACGCAGTATTTT
TRBV5-1	few	TRBJ2-5	TRBD1	CASSLEGQGETQYF	TGCGCCAGCAGCTTGGAAGGACAGGGGGAGACCCAGTACTTC
TRBV7-9	-	TRBJ2-7	TRBD2	CASSPTSGRAHSYEQYF	TGTGCCAGCAGCCCGACTAGCGGGAGGGCCCACTCCTACGAGCAGTACTTC
TRBV4-1	-	TRBJ2-4	-	CASSPVGGKNIQYF	TGCGCCAGCAGCCCGGTGGGGGGCAAAAACATTCAGTACTTC
TRBV11-2	-	TRBJ2-7	-	CASSLGFGYEQYF	TGTGCCAGCAGCTTAGGATTCGGGTACGAGCAGTACTTC
TRBV7-9	-	TRBJ2-3	TRBD1	CASSLTGGTDTQYF	TGTGCCAGCAGCTTGACAGGGGGAACAGATACGCAGTATTTT
TRBV5-6	-	TRBJ2-7	TRBD1	CASTRTGVEQYF	TGTGCCAGCACCCGGACAGGGGTCGAGCAGTACTTC
TRBV6-5	-	TRBJ2-5	TRBD1	CASSTQTGTETQYF	TGTGCCAGCAGTACCCAGACAGGGACGGAGACCCAGTACTTC
TRBV7-2	-	TRBJ2-7	-	CASSLQRNYEQYF	TGTGCCAGCAGCTTACAGAGGAACTACGAGCAGTACTTC
TRBV29-1	few	TRBJ1-1	-	CSAAMNTEAFF	TGCAGCGCTGCAATGAACACTGAAGCTTTCTTT
TRBV6-6	-	TRBJ2-1	-	CASSRQSNEQFF	TGTGCCAGCAGTCGCCAATCCAATGAGCAGTTCTTC
TRBV19	-	TRBJ1-1	-	CASSPTRPSAEAFF	TGTGCCAGTAGCCCAACCAGGCCTTCCGCTGAAGCTTTCTTT
TRBV7-2	-	TRBJ1-2	-	CASSSNQGNYGYTF	TGTGCCAGCAGCTCGAATCAGGGAAACTATGGCTACACCTTC
TRBV6-1	-	TRBJ2-3	-	CASSFRGSTDTQYF	TGTGCCAGCAGTTTTCGGGGGAGCACAGATACGCAGTATTTT
TRBV27	-	TRBJ2-7	TRBD2	CASSLLTSTYEQYF	TGTGCCAGCAGCCTATTGACTAGCACCTACGAGCAGTACTTC
TRBV7-6	-	TRBJ2-7	TRBD2	CASSPRLGLAGGTSYEQYF	TGTGCCAGCAGCCCACGTTTAGGACTAGCGGGAGGGACCTCCTACGAGCAGTACTTC
TRBV7-9	-	TRBJ2-2	TRBD1	CASRPTGVAGELFF	TGTGCCAGCAGGCCTACAGGGGTGGCCGGGGAGCTGTTTTTT
TRBV5-1	-	TRBJ2-7	-	CASSLEGNYEQYF	TGCGCCAGCAGCTTGGAGGGCAACTACGAGCAGTACTTC
TRBV30	few	TRBJ1-1	TRBD1	CAWTFGTGNTEAFF	TGTGCCTGGACATTCGGGACAGGGAACACTGAAGCTTTCTTT
TRBV15	-	TRBJ1-2	-	CATSDRSNYGYTF	TGTGCCACCAGCGACAGATCTAACTATGGCTACACCTTC